This T cell receptor beta chain was captured in a study of blood T cell repertoires in COVID-19. As for the study in general: Sites across the United States, Italy and Spain contributed samples from acute and convalescent COVID-19. The analysed material was cDNA or gDNA that came from T cells, B-cell-depleted T cells, or PBMCs.

Source study methods: Researchers report that nucleated cell counts were estimated from reference gene primer amplification. The repertoire was sequenced with immunoSEQ multiplex PCR; TCRdb's copy has only in-frame clones and lacks some. V and J calls and clone size are as listed in that table; D and trimming were resolved from the DNA. The sample gives about 200,000 clones, 70% to 90% of which show up once; less than 5.5% is in the top ten. This CDR3 has 15 residues. Germline V gene data show CDR1 as SGHRS and CDR2 as YFSETQ. Trimming stripped 0 bases from V and 3 bases from J, with 13 bases between.

The sequencing input was peripheral blood. The rearrangement uses TRBV5-1 and TRBJ2-7; no definite D call. The receptor was isolated from a woman of 80 years or more with acute or convalescent COVID-19. CDR3 sequence (DNA): TGCGCCAGCAGCTTGGCCGTCGGGTCGATCTACGAGCAGTACTTC. Amino acids: CASSLAVGSIYEQYF.